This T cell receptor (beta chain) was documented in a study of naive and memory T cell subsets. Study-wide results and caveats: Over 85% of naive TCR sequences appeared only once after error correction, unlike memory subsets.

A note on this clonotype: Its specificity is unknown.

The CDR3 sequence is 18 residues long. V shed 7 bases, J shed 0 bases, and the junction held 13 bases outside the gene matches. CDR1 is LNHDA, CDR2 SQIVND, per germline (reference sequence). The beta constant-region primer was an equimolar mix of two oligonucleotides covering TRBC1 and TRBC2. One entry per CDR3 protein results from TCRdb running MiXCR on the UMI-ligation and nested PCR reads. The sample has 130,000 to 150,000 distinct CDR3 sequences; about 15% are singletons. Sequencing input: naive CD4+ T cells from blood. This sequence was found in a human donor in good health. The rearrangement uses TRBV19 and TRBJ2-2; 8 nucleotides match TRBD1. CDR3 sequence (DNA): TGTGCCAGTATTACCACAACCCACAGGGGGGCGAACACCGGGGAGCTGTTTTTT. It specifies CASITTTHRGANTGELFF.